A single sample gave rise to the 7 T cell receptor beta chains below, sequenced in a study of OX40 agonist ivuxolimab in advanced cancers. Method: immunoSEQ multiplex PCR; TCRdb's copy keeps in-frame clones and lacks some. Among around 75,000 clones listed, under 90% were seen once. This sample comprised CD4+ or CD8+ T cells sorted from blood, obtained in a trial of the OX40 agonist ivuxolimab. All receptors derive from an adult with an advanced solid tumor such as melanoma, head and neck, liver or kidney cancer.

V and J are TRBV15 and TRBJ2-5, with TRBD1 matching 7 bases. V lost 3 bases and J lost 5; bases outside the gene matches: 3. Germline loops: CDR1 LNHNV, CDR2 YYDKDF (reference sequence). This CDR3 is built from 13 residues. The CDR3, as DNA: TGTGCCACCAGCAGGGGACAGTTGGAGACCCAGTACTTC. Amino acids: CATSRGQLETQYF.

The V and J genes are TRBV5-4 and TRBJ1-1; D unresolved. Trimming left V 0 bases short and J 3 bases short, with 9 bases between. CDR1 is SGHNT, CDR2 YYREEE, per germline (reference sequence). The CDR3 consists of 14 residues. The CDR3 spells CASSLEQRDTEAFF. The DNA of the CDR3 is TGTGCCAGCAGCTTGGAACAGAGGGACACTGAAGCTTTCTTT.

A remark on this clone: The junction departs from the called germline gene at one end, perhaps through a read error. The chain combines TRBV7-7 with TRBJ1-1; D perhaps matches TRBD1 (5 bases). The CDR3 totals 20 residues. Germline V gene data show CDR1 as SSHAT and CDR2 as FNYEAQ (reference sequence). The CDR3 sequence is CASSLANPERQRGENTEAFF. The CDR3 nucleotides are TGTGCTAGCAGCTTAGCGAACCCCGAGAGACAACGAGGGGAGAACACTGAAGCTTTCTTT.

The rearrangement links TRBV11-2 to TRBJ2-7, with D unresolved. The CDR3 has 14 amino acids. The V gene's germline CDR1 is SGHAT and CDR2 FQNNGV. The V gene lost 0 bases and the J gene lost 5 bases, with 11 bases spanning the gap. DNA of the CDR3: TGTGCCAGCAGCTTAGATCGGCAGGTTAACGAGCAGTACTTC. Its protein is CASSLDRQVNEQYF.

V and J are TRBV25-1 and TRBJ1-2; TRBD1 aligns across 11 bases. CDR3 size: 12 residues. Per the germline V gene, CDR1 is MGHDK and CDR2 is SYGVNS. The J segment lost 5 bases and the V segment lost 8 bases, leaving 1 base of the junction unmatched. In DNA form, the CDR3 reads TGTGCCAGCCGGGACAGGGGGTATGGCTACACCTTC. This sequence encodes CASRDRGYGYTF.

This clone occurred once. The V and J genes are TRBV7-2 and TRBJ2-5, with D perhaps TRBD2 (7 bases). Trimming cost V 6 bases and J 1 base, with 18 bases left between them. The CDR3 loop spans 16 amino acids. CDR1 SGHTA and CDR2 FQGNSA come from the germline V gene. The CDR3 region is CASSKLGGGTQETQYF. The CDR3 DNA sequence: TGTGCCAGCAGTAAACTAGGGGGGGGAACCCAAGAGACCCAGTACTTC.

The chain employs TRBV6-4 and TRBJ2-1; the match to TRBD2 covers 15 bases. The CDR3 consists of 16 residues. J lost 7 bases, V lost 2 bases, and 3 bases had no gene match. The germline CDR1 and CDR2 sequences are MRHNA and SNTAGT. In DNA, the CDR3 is TGTGCCAGCAGTGACCCTGGACTAGCGGGGGGGAATGAGCAGTTCTTC. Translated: CASSDPGLAGGNEQFF.